The clone carrying this TCR beta chain was detected ten times or more. The CDR3 has 15 residues. In germline, CDR1 is SGHVS, CDR2 FNYEAQ. V was pared by 2 bases and J by 3 bases, with 4 bases of the junction left unmatched. The data derive from a study of patients and donors after allogeneic stem cell transplantation. TCRdb recomputed calls from the RT-PCR reads with MiXCR, one row per CDR3 protein. The sample shows approximately 250,000 distinct CDR3 sequences, 14% of them seen only once. This sequence originates from a human donor who was either an allogeneic HSCT recipient or a stem cell or donor lymphocyte infusion donor (not recorded which). It is not recorded whose cells these are; they may come from a transplant donor. This chain links TRBV7-6 with TRBJ2-1; the match to TRBD2 covers 7 bases. Sequenced: blood, either unsorted or a sorted T cell fraction (not recorded which). The CDR3 bases are TGTGCCAGCAGCTTAAGGACTAGGCACTACAATGAGCAGTTCTTC. Translated, it gives CASSLRTRHYNEQFF.